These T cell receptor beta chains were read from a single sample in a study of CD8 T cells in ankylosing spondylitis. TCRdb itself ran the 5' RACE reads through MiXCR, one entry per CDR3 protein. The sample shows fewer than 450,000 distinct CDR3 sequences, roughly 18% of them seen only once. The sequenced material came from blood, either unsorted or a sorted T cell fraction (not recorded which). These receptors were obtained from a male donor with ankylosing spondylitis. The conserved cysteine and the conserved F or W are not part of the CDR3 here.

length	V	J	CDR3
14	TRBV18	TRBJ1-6	ASSPQTTDYNSPLH
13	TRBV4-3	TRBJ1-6	ASSLTPGEGSPLH
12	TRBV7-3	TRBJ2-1	ASSSSSSYNEQF
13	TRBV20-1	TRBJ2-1	SAIRRKRGYNEQF
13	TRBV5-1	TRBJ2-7	ASSLAADSTYEQY
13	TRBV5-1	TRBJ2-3	ASRLSGTRGDTQY
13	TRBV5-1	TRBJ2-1	ASSPRTSGGSEQF
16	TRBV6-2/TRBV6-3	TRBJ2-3	ASSPSFRAGGAGDTQY
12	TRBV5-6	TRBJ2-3	ASRLRQGVDTQY
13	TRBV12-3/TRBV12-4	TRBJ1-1	ASSRGGGMNTEAF
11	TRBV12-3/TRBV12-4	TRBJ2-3	ASSLDRRDTQY
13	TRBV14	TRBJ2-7	ASSLLGERSYEQY
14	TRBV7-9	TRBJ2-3	ASSFTLGPGTDTQY
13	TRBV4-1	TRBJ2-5	ASSQLAGGQETQY
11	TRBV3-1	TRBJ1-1	ASNFRDTDEAF
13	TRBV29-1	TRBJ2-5	SVGPGGTAGETQY
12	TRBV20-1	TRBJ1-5	SAPGTASNQPQH
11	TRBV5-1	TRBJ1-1	ASSLEAGGEAF
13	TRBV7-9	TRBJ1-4	ASSLDPGSDRKLF
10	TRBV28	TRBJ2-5	ASSGGLETQY
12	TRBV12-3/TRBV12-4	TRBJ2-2	ASSPTGEDGELF
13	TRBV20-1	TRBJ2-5	SAPGLAGWKVTQY
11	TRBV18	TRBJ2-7	ASSPPWGNEQY
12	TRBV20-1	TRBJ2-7	SARDDRFPYEQY
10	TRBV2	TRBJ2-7	ASTPDSYEQY
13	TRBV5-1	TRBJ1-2	ASSLAAGQGYGYT
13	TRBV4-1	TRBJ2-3	ASSHPDRVGDTQY
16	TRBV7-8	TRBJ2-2	ASSLGTSGRVWTGELF
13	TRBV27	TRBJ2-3	ASCPMDRRPDTQY
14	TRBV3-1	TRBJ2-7	ASSPGLAGRAYEQY
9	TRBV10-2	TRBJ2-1	ASTLVNEQF
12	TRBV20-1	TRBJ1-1	SARDYNMNTEAF
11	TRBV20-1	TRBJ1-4	SVPRQGHEKLF
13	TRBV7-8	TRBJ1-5	ASSLNLPTDQPQH
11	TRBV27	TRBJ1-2	ASSLGSYYGYT
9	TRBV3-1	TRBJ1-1	ASSQGVDAF
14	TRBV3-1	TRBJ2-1	ASSQRPGLALNEQF
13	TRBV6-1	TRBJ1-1	ASIRTGVVNTEAF
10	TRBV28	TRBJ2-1	ASSSRTGEQF
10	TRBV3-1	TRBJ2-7	ASSHGGREQY
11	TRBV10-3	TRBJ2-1	AISTSSYNEQF
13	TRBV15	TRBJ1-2	ATSRPGQGAEGYT
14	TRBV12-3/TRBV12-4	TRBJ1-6	ASSFKGGPAGSPLH
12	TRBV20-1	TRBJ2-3	SASAGLATDTQY
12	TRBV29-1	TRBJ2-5	STGREGGAETQY
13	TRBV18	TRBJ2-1	ASSPYLAFSYEQF
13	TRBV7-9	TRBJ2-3	ASSLGQGFTDTQY
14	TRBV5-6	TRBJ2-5	ASSLARQGFQETQY
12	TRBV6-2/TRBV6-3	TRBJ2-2	ASSRGHHTGELF
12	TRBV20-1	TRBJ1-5	SVPDGYSNQPQH
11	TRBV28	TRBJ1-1	ASTLPRNTEAF
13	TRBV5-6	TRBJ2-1	ASSLGSGRNNEQF
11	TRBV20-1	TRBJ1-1	SARGNSPTEAF
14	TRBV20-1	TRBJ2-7	SARGPASGRDNEQY
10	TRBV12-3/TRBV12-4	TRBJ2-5	ASSRTAETQY